This record covers a single TCR beta chain. Its antigen is not identified. This record comes from a study of immune heterogeneity within non-small cell lung tumors. Study-level background: Histologically, several tumors were squamous cell carcinomas and about 11 were non-squamous carcinomas. The remaining 1 tumor was not otherwise specified. Regarding the study as a whole: High-frequency clones unique to single sites coexisted with identical dominant CDR3 beta clonotypes that recurred across tumor sites within a patient. Local tumor mutational burden showed a correlation with local T-cell clonality that was moderate but significant (R roughly 0.35).

The CDR3 is 15 amino acids. Losses at the gene ends were 3 bases for V and 5 bases for J; bases not matched to a gene: 8. Germline loops: CDR1 MGHDK, CDR2 SYGVNS. Amplification of the TCR beta CDR3 was achieved through multiplex PCR with 32 V and 13 J primers. TCRdb re-called the multiplex PCR reads through MiXCR, storing one row per CDR3 protein. The sample has approximately 1,300 distinct CDR3 sequences, 25% to 40% seen once; the top ten hold approximately 39%. The template for each sample was around 600 ng of genomic DNA, which had been extracted from bulk tumor tissue. Far-apart biopsies, several per primary tumor, were taken during surgery. Newly diagnosed with untreated non-small cell lung cancer, the patients underwent curative surgery.

Sequencing input: lung tumor tissue. This TCR was recovered from a man in his fifties or sixties with non-small cell lung cancer. The genes are TRBV25-1 and TRBJ2-5; TRBD1 matches 8 bases. The CDR3: CASSDNRGSAETQYF. The CDR3 DNA is TGTGCCAGCAGTGACAACAGGGGGTCGGCGGAGACCCAGTACTTC.